The 6 T cell receptor beta chains reported below all come from one sample, sequenced in a study of patients and donors after allogeneic stem cell transplantation. TCRdb re-analysed the RT-PCR reads in MiXCR, keeping a single row per CDR3 protein. The repertoire holds about 410,000 distinct CDR3 sequences, 16% seen once, with 7.2% in the top ten. Sample: blood, either unsorted or a sorted T cell fraction (not recorded which). The source is a human donor who was either an allogeneic HSCT recipient or a stem cell or donor lymphocyte infusion donor (not recorded which). It is not recorded whose cells these are; they may come from a transplant donor.

The gene calls are TRBV2 and TRBJ1-5, with 9 bases lining up with TRBD1. V trimming: 6 bases; J trimming: 7 bases; junction bases outside the gene matches: 16. CDR1 and CDR2 (germline): SNHLY, FYNNEI. The CDR3 has 17 residues. The CDR3 DNA reads TGTGCCAGCAGCGTCTCTCCGGGACAGGGAATCGAGCAGCCCCAGCATTTT. It yields the protein CASSVSPGQGIEQPQHF.

This chain joins TRBV20-1 and TRBJ2-3, with TRBD2 matching over 11 bases. The CDR3 consists of 15 residues. Germline trimming cut 3 bases from V and 1 base from J; bases unmatched to any gene: 3. Germline V CDR1 and CDR2: DFQATT, SNEGSKA (reference sequence). CDR3 nucleotide sequence: TGCAGTGCTAGGGGACTAGCGGAGCGCACAGATACGCAGTATTTT. Its translation is CSARGLAERTDTQYF.

This clonotype has a count of ten or more. V usage is TRBV12-3 or TRBV12-4 and J usage is TRBJ2-5; perhaps D is TRBD1 or TRBD2 (5 bases each). The length of the CDR3 is 15 residues. Trimming cost V 7 bases and J 5 bases, with 20 bases left between them. CDR3 bases: TGTGCCAGCATGGGGACCACTAGGGGATCTGAGACCCAGTACTTC. It encodes CASMGTTRGSETQYF.

This rearrangement joins TRBV2 to TRBJ1-6; 12 bases match TRBD1. Germline V CDR1 and CDR2: SNHLY, FYNNEI. CDR3 length equals 15 residues. With V trimmed by 2 bases and J by 9 bases, 2 bases remained unmatched. CDR3 in DNA: TGTGCCAGCAGTGAATGGGGACAGGGGGCTTCACCCCTCCACTTT. Its translation: CASSEWGQGASPLHF.

The table lists this clonotype with a few counts. This sequence joins TRBV5-1 and TRBJ2-5; 9 positions match TRBD2. V lost 0 bases, J lost 4 bases, and 4 bases stayed unmatched. CDR3 length: 15 residues. The germline V gene has CDR1 SGHRS and CDR2 YFSETQ. The CDR3: CASSLGGTSPETQYF. The CDR3 DNA reads TGCGCCAGCAGCTTGGGGGGGACTAGCCCAGAGACCCAGTACTTC.

This clonotype was detected only a few times. This rearrangement joins TRBV5-1 to TRBJ1-1; no clear D gene. With 3 bases removed from V and 11 bases from J, the gap between germline ends came to 14 bases. CDR1 is SGHRS, CDR2 YFSETQ, per germline. The CDR3 length is 12 residues. The DNA of the CDR3 is TGCGCCAGCAGCTCGACCCCGGCGGGGGCTTTCTTT. Its translation is CASSSTPAGAFF. Full variable domain (outside the CDR3, taken from reference TRBV5-1 and TRBJ1-1): KAGVTQTPRYLIKTRGQQVTLSCSPISGHRSVSWYQQTPGQGLQFLFEYFSETQRNKGNFPGRFSGRQFSNSRSEMNVSTLELGDSALYLCASSSTPAGAFFGQGTRLTVV.